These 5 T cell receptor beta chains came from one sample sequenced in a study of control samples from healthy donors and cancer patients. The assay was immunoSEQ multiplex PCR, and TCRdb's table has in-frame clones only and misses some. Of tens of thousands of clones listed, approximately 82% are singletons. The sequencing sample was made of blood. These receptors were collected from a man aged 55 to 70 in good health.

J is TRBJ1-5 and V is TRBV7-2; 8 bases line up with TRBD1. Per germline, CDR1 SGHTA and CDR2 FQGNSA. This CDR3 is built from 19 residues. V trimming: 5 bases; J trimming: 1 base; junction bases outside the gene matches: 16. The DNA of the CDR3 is TGTGCCAGCAGCCTACTAATAGGGCCGGCAGGGGGCAGCAATCAGCCCCAGCATTTT. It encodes CASSLLIGPAGGSNQPQHF.

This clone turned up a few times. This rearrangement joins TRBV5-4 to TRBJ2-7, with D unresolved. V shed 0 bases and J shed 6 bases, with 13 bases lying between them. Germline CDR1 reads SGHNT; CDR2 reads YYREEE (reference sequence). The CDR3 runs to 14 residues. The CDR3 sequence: CASSLAVGSREQYF. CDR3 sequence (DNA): TGTGCCAGCAGCTTGGCCGTTGGTAGTCGCGAGCAGTACTTC.

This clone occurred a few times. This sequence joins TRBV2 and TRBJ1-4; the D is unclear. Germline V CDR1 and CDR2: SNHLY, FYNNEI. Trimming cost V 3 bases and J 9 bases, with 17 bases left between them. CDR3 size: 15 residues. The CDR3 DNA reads TGTGCCAGCAGTGAGGACGAGGGTCTTAACCAAAAACTGTTTTTT. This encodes CASSEDEGLNQKLFF.

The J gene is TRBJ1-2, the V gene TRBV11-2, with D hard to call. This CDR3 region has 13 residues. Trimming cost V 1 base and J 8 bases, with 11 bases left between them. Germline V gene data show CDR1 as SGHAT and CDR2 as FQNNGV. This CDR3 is CASSLALGFGYTF. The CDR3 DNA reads TGTGCCAGCAGCTTAGCCTTAGGGTTCGGCTACACCTTC.

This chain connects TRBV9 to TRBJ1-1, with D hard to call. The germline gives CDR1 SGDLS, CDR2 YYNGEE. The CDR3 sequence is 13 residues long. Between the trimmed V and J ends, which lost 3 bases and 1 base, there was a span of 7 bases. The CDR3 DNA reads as TGTGCCAGCAGCGCTAAACAGAACACTGAAGCTTTCTTT. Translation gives CASSAKQNTEAFF. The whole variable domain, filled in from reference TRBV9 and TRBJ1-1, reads DSGVTQTPKHLITATGQRVTLRCSPRSGDLSVYWYQQSLDQGLQFLIQYYNGEERAKGNILERFSAQQFPDLHSELNLSSLELGDSALYFCASSAKQNTEAFFGQGTRLTVV.